A selection of T cell receptor beta chains follows, all from one sample in a study of PD-1 blockade in classical Hodgkin lymphoma. Profiled with immunoSEQ multiplex PCR; TCRdb holds only in-frame clones, not every one. Among tens of thousands of clones, roughly nine tenths were seen once, and the ten largest hold approximately 16%. Sequencing was performed on peripheral blood mononuclear cells (PBMCs), taken at baseline. These receptors were collected from a human donor with classical Hodgkin lymphoma. CDR3s include the opening cysteine and the closing phenylalanine or tryptophan. The D gene is left open where the match is weak. A row's size may be missing; if present it is once, few, many or a size class.

TRBV5-6,15,NA,TRBJ1-1,NA,TGTGCCAGCAGCTTGCCTCCTACGCCGGGGACTGAAGCTTTCTTT,CASSLPPTPGTEAFF
TRBV6-6,14,NA,TRBJ1-2,NA,TGTGCCAGCAGTTACGCCGGGGCGCGATATGGCTACACCTTC,CASSYAGARYGYTF
TRBV18,16,TRBD1,TRBJ1-4,NA,TGTGCCAGCTCATACCAAAGGGACAGGAATAGTGAAAAACTGTTTTTT,CASSYQRDRNSEKLFF
TRBV6-5,15,NA,TRBJ1-4,NA,TGTGCCAGCAGTTACTCGACCAGGAGAGGGGAAAAACTGTTTTTT,CASSYSTRRGEKLFF
TRBV6-4,12,TRBD1,TRBJ1-1,NA,TGTGCCAGCAGCACCGGACAGGGTAAGGCTTTCTTT,CASSTGQGKAFF
TRBV30,15,NA,TRBJ1-2,NA,TGTGCCTGGAGTGTACTGGTTCAGGGAATTGCTGGCTACACCTTC,CAWSVLVQGIAGYTF
TRBV7-9,15,TRBD1,TRBJ2-7,NA,TGTGCCAGCAGCCACCCGGGACAGGGTTCCTACGAGCAGTACTTC,CASSHPGQGSYEQYF
TRBV6-1,16,NA,TRBJ2-7,NA,TGTGCCAGCAGTGTAATTCGGACCGATCGGGGCTACGAGCAGTACTTC,CASSVIRTDRGYEQYF
TRBV6-5,15,TRBD1,TRBJ1-1,NA,TGTGCCAGCAGCCGACAGGGTTTAGCTCACACTGAAGCTTTCTTT,CASSRQGLAHTEAFF
TRBV2,17,TRBD1,TRBJ1-2,NA,TGTGCCAGCAAAGGGGTGGGACAGGGGGATATTCGGTATGGCTACACCTTC,CASKGVGQGDIRYGYTF
TRBV21-1,15,NA,TRBJ2-1,NA,TGTGCCAGCAGCAAACCTAACGGACCCTACAATGAGCAGTTCTTC,CASSKPNGPYNEQFF
TRBV6-1,12,NA,TRBJ2-7,NA,TGTGCCATCGAAATCCCCCGGACAGACGTGTACTTC,CAIEIPRTDVYF
TRBV14,13,NA,TRBJ2-1,NA,TGTGCCAGCAGCCAAATGGAGTACGAGGGACGGTTCTTC,CASSQMEYEGRFF
TRBV7-6,14,NA,TRBJ2-7,NA,TGTGCCAGCAGCTCAATCACAGGGAATGACGAGCAGTACTTC,CASSSITGNDEQYF
TRBV6-1,13,NA,TRBJ1-3,few,TGTGCCAGCAGTGGAACGTCTGGAAACACCATATATTTT,CASSGTSGNTIYF
TRBV13,18,NA,TRBJ2-6,NA,TGTGCCAGCAGCTTAGACCGCGGGGTAAGCTCTGGGGCCAACGTCCTGACTTTC,CASSLDRGVSSGANVLTF
TRBV9,16,NA,TRBJ1-6,once,TGTGCCAGCAGCGTAGGGGCTGGAAGGGCTTATTCACCCCTCCACTTT,CASSVGAGRAYSPLHF
TRBV19,16,TRBD2,TRBJ2-2,NA,TGTGCCAGTAGTATGGGGCGGCAGGGAGGGACCGGGGAGCTGTTTTTT,CASSMGRQGGTGELFF
TRBV4-1,13,NA,TRBJ1-5,once,TGCGCCAGCAGCCAGGGGGTGAATCAGCCCCAGCATTTT,CASSQGVNQPQHF
TRBV30,14,NA,TRBJ1-4,NA,TGTGCCTGGGGAGGAAAGGGTTTGGATGAAAAACTGTTTTTT,CAWGGKGLDEKLFF
TRBV2,14,TRBD1,TRBJ1-5,NA,TGTGCCAGCGTGTGGGGACAGGGCGATCAGCCCCAGCATTTT,CASVWGQGDQPQHF
TRBV29-1,13,NA,TRBJ2-2,NA,TGCAGCGTTGAGAGGGGCGGTTTCGGGGAGCTGTTTTTT,CSVERGGFGELFF
TRBV19,11,NA,TRBJ1-1,NA,TGTGCCAGTAGGGAGAACACTGAAGCTTTCTTT,CASRENTEAFF
TRBV9,15,NA,TRBJ1-4,NA,TGTGCCAGCAGCGAGAAAACAGGGACCGATGAAAAACTGTTTTTT,CASSEKTGTDEKLFF
TRBV12-5,16,TRBD1,TRBJ2-7,NA,TGTGCTAGTGGTTTGTTATTGGGGACAGGTGGCTACGAGCAGTACTTC,CASGLLLGTGGYEQYF
TRBV30,14,TRBD1,TRBJ2-7,NA,TGTGCCTGGGATAAGACAGGGGATTCCTACGAGCAGTACTTC,CAWDKTGDSYEQYF
TRBV6-1,15,TRBD1,TRBJ1-2,few,TGTGCCAGCAGGCCCGGGACAGGGGTCTTCTATGGCTACACCTTC,CASRPGTGVFYGYTF
TRBV4-1,17,NA,TRBJ2-2,NA,TGCGCCAGCAGCTTCGGGGCAGAGGGAGTAAACACCGGGGAGCTGTTTTTT,CASSFGAEGVNTGELFF
TRBV5-8,14,NA,TRBJ1-1,NA,TGTGCCAGCAGCCCAGGGAACATGAACACTGAAGCTTTCTTT,CASSPGNMNTEAFF
TRBV30,13,NA,TRBJ1-4,NA,TGTGCCTGGAGTACGAGGGATAATGAAAAACTGTTTTTT,CAWSTRDNEKLFF
TRBV7-8,14,NA,TRBJ1-5,NA,TGTGCCAGCAGTACGGACAGCCCTAATCAGCCCCAGCATTTT,CASSTDSPNQPQHF
TRBV5-1,13,TRBD1,TRBJ1-1,once,TGCGCCAGCTACAGGGGTGCGAGCACTGAAGCTTTCTTT,CASYRGASTEAFF
TRBV2,13,TRBD2,TRBJ2-5,NA,TGTGCCAGCAGGGGGGGGACTAGAGGGACCCAGTACTTC,CASRGGTRGTQYF
TRBV25-1,14,NA,TRBJ1-2,NA,TGTGCCAGCAGTGTAGGAAGGGGTGACTATGGCTACACCTTC,CASSVGRGDYGYTF
TRBV19,13,NA,TRBJ1-3,NA,TGTGCCAGTACTTACGGAACTGGAAACACCATATATTTT,CASTYGTGNTIYF
TRBV7-9,16,TRBD2,TRBJ2-3,NA,TGTGCCAGCAGGCCTCCTAGCGGGGGCCAAGTAGATACGCAGTATTTT,CASRPPSGGQVDTQYF
TRBV28,11,NA,TRBJ1-2,NA,TGTGCCAGCCGGGGGTCAAATGGCTACACCTTC,CASRGSNGYTF
TRBV6-5,15,NA,TRBJ2-5,NA,TGTGCCAGCAGTTATAGGCTCGCGGCCGCCGAGACCCAGTACTTC,CASSYRLAAAETQYF
TRBV7-2,15,NA,TRBJ1-3,NA,TGTGCCAGCAGCTTATGGGGGATAAATGGAAACACCATATATTTT,CASSLWGINGNTIYF
TRBV4-1,14,NA,TRBJ1-1,NA,TGCGCCAGCAGCCAAGGTGTTGGGAACACTGAAGCTTTCTTT,CASSQGVGNTEAFF
TRBV18,18,TRBD2,TRBJ2-1,NA,TGTGCCAGCTCACCACCGACTAGCGGGGGCAGCTCCTACAATGAGCAGTTCTTC,CASSPPTSGGSSYNEQFF
TRBV5-1,16,NA,TRBJ1-1,NA,TGCGCCAGCAGCTATCTCGCCCAGGGGCGGGACACTGAAGCTTTCTTT,CASSYLAQGRDTEAFF
TRBV19,13,NA,TRBJ1-5,NA,TGTGCCAGTAGGGGGACATCAGATCAGCCCCAGCATTTT,CASRGTSDQPQHF
TRBV2,16,NA,TRBJ1-6,NA,TGTGCCAGCCTAGCCCTTTATTCCACCTATAATTCACCCCTCCACTTT,CASLALYSTYNSPLHF
TRBV5-1,13,NA,TRBJ1-1,NA,TGCGCCAGCAGCTTGGATAGGTACACTGAAGCTTTCTTT,CASSLDRYTEAFF
TRBV11-2,15,NA,TRBJ2-5,NA,TGTGCCAGCAGGCCACCGGGACTGGGAAAAGAGACCCAGTACTTC,CASRPPGLGKETQYF
TRBV29-1,13,NA,TRBJ2-6,NA,TGCAGCGCCGACTTCTCTGGGGCCAACGTCCTGACTTTC,CSADFSGANVLTF
TRBV7-8,12,NA,TRBJ1-1,NA,TGTGCCAGCAGCTTTCTAGGCAGTCAAGCTTTCTTT,CASSFLGSQAFF